This T cell receptor (beta chain) derives from a study of early T cells in non-severe SARS-CoV-2 infection. Study background: Chains from this unsorted whole-blood bulk RNA could not be paired.

The V gene's germline CDR1 is DFQATT and CDR2 SNEGSKA (reference sequence). The CDR3 spans 14 residues. V shed 1 base and J 4 bases; nucleotides not matched to a gene: 6. This clonotype was seen a few times. A single record per CDR3 protein comes from TCRdb applying MiXCR to the 5' RACE reads. The profile shows 85,000 to 120,000 distinct CDR3 sequences, around 14% of them singletons. This TCR came from an adult who was a healthcare worker with PCR-confirmed SARS-CoV-2 infection or an uninfected control (not recorded which). The chain couples TRBV20-1 to TRBJ2-7, with 8 bases matching TRBD2. Material: whole blood. DNA of the CDR3: TGCAGTGCTAGAGCCGGGACTAGTTCGTACGAGCAGTACTTC. Protein sequence: CSARAGTSSYEQYF.